Following are 30 T cell receptor beta chains from one sample sequenced in a study of blood T cell repertoires in COVID-19. Data came from immunoSEQ multiplex PCR; TCRdb stores just in-frame clones and leaves some out. The sample yields roughly 200,000 clones, approximately 85% seen once. The material sequenced was peripheral blood. The receptors here all came from a human donor with active or convalescent COVID-19. The donor label of this sample is uncertain.

The chain recombines TRBV30 with TRBJ1-3; no clear D gene. The V end lost 0 bases, the J end lost 4 bases, and 16 bases lay between the germline ends. The germline V gene encodes CDR1 GTSNPN and CDR2 SVGIG (reference sequence). This CDR3 has 16 residues. The CDR3 DNA reads as TGTGCCTGGAGTGTAGGGAGGCTTCTTTCAGGAAACACCATATATTTT. Protein sequence: CAWSVGRLLSGNTIYF.

The chain recombines TRBV29-1 with TRBJ2-7, with 8 bases aligning to TRBD2. From germline, CDR1 is SQVTM and CDR2 ANQGSEA. The V and J ends lost 4 bases and 5 bases, in that order; junction bases with no gene match: 4. The CDR3 extends over 12 amino acids. CDR3 amino acids: CSVVGLVNEQYF. The DNA of the CDR3 is TGCAGCGTTGTGGGACTAGTAAACGAGCAGTACTTC.

V usage is TRBV14 and J usage is TRBJ1-6, with 11 bases that match TRBD1. From germline, CDR1 is SGHDN and CDR2 FVKESK. The junction had 12 bases not matched to a gene; V was cut back by 5 bases and J by 9 bases. The CDR3 totals 17 residues. This CDR3 is CASSVRGQGVVISPLHF. Written as DNA, the CDR3 is TGTGCCAGCAGCGTGCGGGGACAGGGGGTTGTAATTTCACCCCTCCACTTT. Supplemented by reference TRBV14 and TRBJ1-6, the full variable domain reads EAGVTQFPSHSVIEKGQTVTLRCDPISGHDNLYWYRRVMGKEIKFLLHFVKESKQDESGMPNNRFLAERTGGTYSTLKVQPAELEDSGVYFCASSVRGQGVVISPLHFGNGTRLTVT.

This clone was recorded only once. This chain uses TRBV5-6 with TRBJ2-1; possibly TRBD2 for D (5 bases). The length of the CDR3 is 16 residues. Germline V gene lookup returns CDR1 SGHDT and CDR2 YYEEEE. The ends were cut back, 3 bases at V and 0 bases at J, with 13 bases in the middle. CDR3 sequence: CASSSTKSGSYNEQFF. CDR3 DNA sequence: TGTGCCAGCAGCTCTACAAAGAGCGGCTCCTACAATGAGCAGTTCTTC. The full variable domain, its missing parts supplied by reference TRBV5-6 and TRBJ2-1, is DAGVTQSPTHLIKTRGQQVTLRCSPKSGHDTVSWYQQALGQGPQFIFQYYEEEERQRGNFPDRFSGHQFPNYSSELNVNALLLGDSALYLCASSSTKSGSYNEQFFGPGTRLTVL.

V usage is TRBV6-5 and J usage is TRBJ1-1; D is perhaps TRBD1 (5 bases). Germline V gene data show CDR1 as MNHEY and CDR2 as SVGAGI. The CDR3 is 15 residues long. V gave up 5 bases and J gave up 1 base, with 14 bases separating them. The DNA of the CDR3 is TGTGCCAGCAGTCCACAGGAGGGGTCGAACACTGAAGCTTTCTTT. Its translation: CASSPQEGSNTEAFF.

The chain recombines TRBV5-6 with TRBJ2-3; TRBD2 agrees at 7 bases. Germline V gene data show CDR1 as SGHDT and CDR2 as YYEEEE. The J segment lost 3 bases and the V segment lost 3 bases, leaving 4 bases of the junction unmatched. CDR3 length: 14 amino acids. The CDR3 region is CASSSRRGTDTQYF. The CDR3 coding sequence is TGTGCCAGCAGCTCGAGGCGGGGGACAGATACGCAGTATTTT.

V gene TRBV5-6 combines with J gene TRBJ1-6; D may be TRBD1 (5 bases). This CDR3 contains 15 residues. Looked up from germline, CDR1 is SGHDT and CDR2 is YYEEEE. V was clipped by 4 bases and J by 10 bases, with 18 bases between them. CDR3 in DNA: TGTGCCAGCAGCATAGACAGTCTAATCGCGTCACCCCTCCACTTT. Its protein is CASSIDSLIASPLHF.

The chain recombines TRBV10-3 with TRBJ1-3, with 7 bases that match TRBD1. The trim removed 4 bases at V and 4 bases at J, leaving 4 bases unmatched. This CDR3 region has 14 residues. Germline V lookup: CDR1 ENHRY, CDR2 SYGVKD. The CDR3 region is CAISAPDRGNTIYF. The CDR3 nucleotides are TGTGCCATCAGTGCCCCGGACAGGGGAAACACCATATATTTT.

The CDR3 reads CATSVDRQNTGELFF. DNA for the CDR3: TGTGCCACCAGTGTTGACAGGCAGAACACCGGGGAGCTGTTTTTT. V gene TRBV24-1 combines with J gene TRBJ2-2; tentatively, D is TRBD1 (6 bases). The CDR3 is made up of 15 amino acids. Trimming took 5 bases from V and 1 from J, leaving 10 bases between them. Germline V gives CDR1 KGHDR, CDR2 SFDVKD.

J is TRBJ1-1 and V is TRBV28, with 8 positions matching TRBD1. The CDR3 extends over 14 amino acids. Germline CDR1 and CDR2: MDHEN and SYDVKM. V lost 6 bases to trimming and J lost 8 bases; unmatched junction nucleotides: 11. This chain's CDR3 is CASRLRTGRTEAFF. The CDR3 nucleotides read TGTGCCAGCAGGCTTCGGACAGGGCGAACAGAAGCTTTCTTT.

This clone was detected only a few times. The gene calls are TRBV6-5 and TRBJ2-1; D is uncertain. The CDR3 contains 12 residues. Per the germline V gene, CDR1 is MNHEY and CDR2 is SVGAGI. Trimming took off 7 bases at V and 14 bases at J, with 18 bases between the two ends. The CDR3 loop reads CASTPLRGQEFF. CDR3 coding DNA: TGTGCCAGCACCCCTTTACGTGGTCAGGAGTTCTTC.

The V gene is TRBV6-5, the J gene TRBJ1-2; a weak D match, TRBD1 (5 bases). CDR3 length: 14 amino acids. Germline V CDR1 and CDR2: MNHEY, SVGAGI. The V end was cut by 7 bases, the J end by 8 bases, with 20 bases between. CDR3 nucleotides: TGTGCCAGCATCCGACGGGCGGGGCAAGGAGGCTACACCTTC. Translation: CASIRRAGQGGYTF.

J is TRBJ2-2 and V is TRBV5-1; TRBD2 might be the D (5 bases). Trimming cost V 5 bases and J 0 bases, with 8 bases left between them. The CDR3 contains 14 residues. Germline loops: CDR1 SGHRS, CDR2 YFSETQ. CDR3 DNA: TGCGCCAGCAGTACCGGGACGAACACCGGGGAGCTGTTTTTT. Translated, it gives CASSTGTNTGELFF.

The chain recombines TRBV18 with TRBJ2-2; D perhaps matches TRBD1 (5 bases). V shed 8 bases and J shed 0 bases, with 16 bases lying between them. Per the germline V gene, CDR1 is KGHSH and CDR2 is LQKENI. The CDR3 sequence is 16 residues long. In DNA, the CDR3 is TGTGCCAGCGCCCCTTTAGACAGATCGAACACCGGGGAGCTGTTTTTT. Its protein is CASAPLDRSNTGELFF.

The sample holds one count of this clone. The J gene is TRBJ1-2, the V gene TRBV6-5, with D possibly being TRBD1 (6 bases). Between the trimmed V and J ends, which lost 7 bases and 6 bases, there was a span of 18 bases. CDR1 is MNHEY and CDR2 is SVGAGI in the germline V gene. This CDR3 has 14 amino acids. CDR3 coding DNA: TGTGCCAGCACCCGAGGACAGCTTTTTGATGGCTACACCTTC. It translates to CASTRGQLFDGYTF.

This clone occurred once. CDR3 in DNA: TGTGCCAGCAGCTTGGTCGCAGGGTCAGATCAGCCCCAGCATTTT. Protein sequence: CASSLVAGSDQPQHF. V gene TRBV5-5 combines with J gene TRBJ1-5; a possible D gene is TRBD1 (5 bases). The ends were cut back, 0 bases at V and 5 bases at J, with 12 bases in the middle. Germline V gene data show CDR1 as SGHKS and CDR2 as YYEKEE (reference sequence). The length of the CDR3 is 15 residues.

CDR3 nucleotide sequence: TGTGCCAGCAGCTTAGCGCCAACAGGGGGCATGGACACTGAAGCTTTCTTT. Translated, it gives CASSLAPTGGMDTEAFF. The chain couples TRBV7-2 to TRBJ1-1; 9 bases fit TRBD1. The ends lost 0 bases at V and 3 bases at J; junction bases unmatched: 8. The CDR3 is 17 residues long. Germline values: CDR1 SGHTA, CDR2 FQGNSA.

The chain combines TRBV5-4 with TRBJ2-2, with 10 bases aligning to TRBD2. Trimming removed 2 bases from V and 0 bases from J; junction bases left unmatched: 7. CDR1 and CDR2 (germline): SGHNT, YYREEE (reference sequence). The CDR3 has 18 residues. The CDR3 sequence: CASSFGAGGPTNTGELFF. For the CDR3, the DNA is TGTGCCAGCAGCTTTGGAGCGGGAGGGCCCACGAACACCGGGGAGCTGTTTTTT.

The chain couples TRBV7-3 to TRBJ2-5; possible D gene TRBD1, 7 bases. Between the trimmed V and J ends, which lost 3 bases and 5 bases, there was a span of 16 bases. The CDR3 length is 15 residues. CDR1 SGHTA and CDR2 FQGTGA come from the germline V gene. The CDR3 DNA reads as TGTGCCAGCAGCTTGGACCAGGGGGGCTTTGAGACCCAGTACTTC. Translated: CASSLDQGGFETQYF.

Of note for this clone: Different DNA sequences within this sample yield the same CDR3. V usage is TRBV7-9 and J usage is TRBJ1-2, with a possible D match to TRBD1 (5 bases). V lost 1 base to trimming and J lost 8 bases, with 11 bases between them. The CDR3 contains 13 residues. Germline-derived CDR1 and CDR2 are SEHNR and FQNEAQ (reference sequence). CDR3 protein: CASSLDGGSGYTF. The CDR3 DNA is TGTGCCAGCAGCTTAGACGGGGGGAGCGGCTACACCTTC. Using reference TRBV7-9 and TRBJ1-2 for the parts outside the CDR3, the full variable domain is DTGVSQNPRHKITKRGQNVTFRCDPISEHNRLYWYRQTLGQGPEFLTYFQNEAQLEKSRLLSDRFSAERPKGSFSTLEIQRTEQGDSAMYLCASSLDGGSGYTFGSGTRLTVV.

The chain links TRBV2 to TRBJ2-1; 14 bases align to TRBD2. V trimming: 5 bases; J trimming: 10 bases; junction bases outside the gene matches: 13. Germline loops: CDR1 SNHLY, CDR2 FYNNEI. The length of the CDR3 is 17 residues. CDR3 amino acids: CASSNIGTSGGSHEQFF. In nucleotides, the CDR3 is TGTGCCAGCAGTAATATAGGGACTAGCGGGGGCTCCCACGAGCAGTTCTTC.

The chain carries TRBV28 and TRBJ2-7; weak D call: TRBD2 (6 bases). V was cut by 7 bases and J by 4 bases, with 17 bases left in between. Germline CDR1 and CDR2: MDHEN and SYDVKM. The CDR3 length is 14 residues. The CDR3: CASTSGVLRYEQYF. The CDR3 DNA follows: TGTGCCAGCACCTCGGGGGTTTTGAGATACGAGCAGTACTTC.

The V and J genes are TRBV10-3 and TRBJ2-5; maybe TRBD1 (6 bases). Germline loops: CDR1 ENHRY, CDR2 SYGVKD. V lost 8 bases, J lost 5 bases, and 12 bases lay in between. CDR3 length: 12 amino acids. CDR3: CAIGWGRETQYF. CDR3 DNA sequence: TGTGCCATCGGCTGGGGGCGGGAGACCCAGTACTTC.

The V and J genes are TRBV7-9 and TRBJ1-5; 8 positions agree with TRBD1. V shed 2 bases and J 2 bases; nucleotides not matched to a gene: 14. The germline V gene encodes CDR1 SEHNR and CDR2 FQNEAQ (reference sequence). This CDR3 spans 19 amino acids. The CDR3 coding sequence is TGTGCCAGCAGCTTATGGCTGACAGGGGAAAAGCGCGGCAATCAGCCCCAGCATTTT. It yields the protein CASSLWLTGEKRGNQPQHF.

This rearrangement joins TRBV19 to TRBJ2-3; 7 nucleotides line up with TRBD2. This CDR3 spans 14 amino acids. Germline CDR1 is LNHDA and CDR2 is SQIVND (reference sequence). Trimming cost V 4 bases and J 6 bases; bases outside gene matches: 7. This CDR3 is CASSSQTSWDTQYF. The CDR3 nucleotides read TGTGCCAGTAGTAGTCAGACTAGCTGGGATACGCAGTATTTT.

This rearrangement joins TRBV5-5 to TRBJ2-2; D is uncertain. CDR1 and CDR2 from the germline V gene are SGHKS and YYEKEE (reference sequence). Trimming left V 0 bases short and J 7 bases short, with 4 bases between. This CDR3 is 12 amino acids long. The CDR3 sequence is CASSLVVGELFF. In DNA, the CDR3 is TGTGCCAGCAGCTTGGTAGTCGGGGAGCTGTTTTTT.

The chain links TRBV28 to TRBJ2-3; D is perhaps TRBD1 (6 bases). The CDR3 consists of 15 residues. The ends were cut back, 3 bases at V and 0 bases at J, with 10 bases in the middle. The germline V gene encodes CDR1 MDHEN and CDR2 SYDVKM. The CDR3 spells CASSFVDRSTDTQYF. In nucleotides, the CDR3 is TGTGCCAGCAGTTTCGTCGACAGGAGCACAGATACGCAGTATTTT.

V and J are TRBV30 and TRBJ2-7; the D gene is possibly TRBD2 (6 bases). Germline V lookup: CDR1 GTSNPN, CDR2 SVGIG (reference sequence). Between the trimmed V and J ends, which lost 0 bases and 2 bases, there was a span of 11 bases. The CDR3 has 14 residues. The CDR3 DNA reads as TGTGCCTGGAGTGTTATAGGGAGGCCCTACGAGCAGTACTTC. It yields the protein CAWSVIGRPYEQYF.

This chain connects TRBV9 to TRBJ2-3, with D possibly matching TRBD2 (5 bases). Trimming took 3 bases from V and 4 from J, leaving 12 bases between them. The CDR3 has 14 amino acids. Germline V gene lookup returns CDR1 SGDLS and CDR2 YYNGEE. The DNA for the CDR3 is TGTGCCAGCAGCGGCGGGCCAATTGCAGATACGCAGTATTTT. This codes for CASSGGPIADTQYF.

The chain joins TRBV11-3 to TRBJ2-2; 9 bases agree with TRBD2. CDR1 is SGHNT, CDR2 YENEEA, per germline. The CDR3 loop spans 15 amino acids. V was pared by 3 bases and J by 3 bases, with 2 bases of the junction left unmatched. As DNA, the CDR3 is TGTGCCAGCAGCTTCGGCGGGGGGGACACCGGGGAGCTGTTTTTT. Residues: CASSFGGGDTGELFF.